These 14 T cell receptor beta chains share one sample of origin, sequenced in a study of blood T cells in healthy people across ages. Then a second PCR, running about 7 to 11 cycles, was carried out with a sample-barcoded 5' primer and a J-beta primer mix. TCRdb fed the 5' RACE reads into MiXCR, producing one record per CDR3 protein. This sample has under 2 million distinct CDR3 sequences, with about 35% found just once. The sequencing input was blood. The receptor set was obtained from a woman aged 25 to 39 in good health.

This clonotype turned up a few times. The chain carries TRBV9 and TRBJ2-5, with 12 bases matching TRBD2. The DNA end is more similar to TRBJ2-7, so the J call may be wrong. The CDR3 totals 15 residues. Germline loops: CDR1 SGDLS, CDR2 YYNGEE. CDR3 in amino acids: CASSGPSGGAYEQYF. The CDR3 DNA sequence: TGTGCCAGCAGCGGCCCTAGCGGGGGGGCCTACGAGCAGTACTTC.

This clonotype has only a few counts. V usage is TRBV4-2 and J usage is TRBJ1-6, with 9 bases aligning to TRBD1. Germline V gives CDR1 LGHNA, CDR2 YNFKEQ. CDR3 length: 18 residues. J was trimmed by 5 bases and V by 0 bases; bases with no gene match: 8. The CDR3: CASSQEVGQGLDNSPLHF. DNA of the CDR3: TGTGCCAGCAGCCAAGAAGTGGGACAGGGCTTGGATAATTCACCCCTCCACTTT.

This clonotype has only a few counts. The chain employs TRBV20-1 and TRBJ1-6, with D hard to call. Trimming left V 0 bases short and J 5 bases short, with 11 bases between. The CDR3 sequence is 15 residues long. CDR1 and CDR2 (germline): DFQATT, SNEGSKA (reference sequence). The CDR3 bases are TGCAGTGCTAGAGATGGACCTGGGGATAATTCACCCCTCCACTTT. This codes for CSARDGPGDNSPLHF.

Ten or more counts support this clonotype. The germline gene is not matched at one end of the junction; a read error may be the cause. V usage is TRBV27 and J usage is TRBJ2-5; no firm D call. Germline CDR1 and CDR2: MNHEY and SMNVEV (reference sequence). The CDR3 sequence is 11 residues long. CDR3 DNA sequence: TGTGCCAGCAGCTTATCCGGGACCCAGTACTTC. Its protein is CASSLSGTQYF.

CDR3 coding DNA: TGCAGCCTCAGGGTTTCGGGCACTGAAGCTTTCTTT. Protein sequence: CSLRVSGTEAFF. V usage is TRBV29-1 and J usage is TRBJ1-1, with a tentative D call TRBD1 (5 bases). V was trimmed by 8 bases and J by 4 bases, leaving 14 bases between them. This CDR3 spans 12 amino acids. Germline CDR1 is SQVTM and CDR2 is ANQGSEA. Variable domain in full (rest from reference TRBV29-1 and TRBJ1-1): SAVISQKPSRDICQRGTSLTIQCQVDSQVTMMFWYRQQPGQSLTLIATANQGSEATYESGFVIDKFPISRPNLTFSTLTVSNMSPEDSSIYLCSLRVSGTEAFFGQGTRLTVV.

In this sample, this clonotype turned up many times. The CDR3 here is CASRGQGRYEQYF. CDR3 DNA sequence: TGTGCCAGCAGGGGACAGGGTAGATACGAGCAGTACTTC. The V and J genes are TRBV27 and TRBJ2-7; TRBD1 matches at 9 bases. The length of the CDR3 is 13 residues. Trimming at V came to 6 bases and at J to 4 bases, leaving 4 bases not matched to a gene. CDR1 and CDR2 from the germline V gene are MNHEY and SMNVEV (reference sequence).

This clonotype has more than one count but fewer than ten. This rearrangement joins TRBV4-1 to TRBJ2-7; 7 positions agree with TRBD2. This CDR3 spans 16 amino acids. V gave up 6 bases and J gave up 2 bases; unmatched junction bases: 13. Germline CDR1 and CDR2: MGHRA and YSYEKL. The CDR3 DNA sequence: TGCGCCAGCAGTCCAGGTCGGGGGGATCCGACCTACGAGCAGTACTTC. It codes for CASSPGRGDPTYEQYF.

Comment on this clonotype: Given a much more abundant clone one base away, this may be a read error. The chain joins TRBV7-3 to TRBJ2-3; tentative D call: TRBD2 (6 bases). This CDR3 is 15 amino acids long. Germline CDR1 SGHTA, CDR2 FQGTGA. The CDR3 region has the DNA TGTGCCGGCAGCTTAGCCGGGGGAGTCCCAGATACGCAGTATTTT. It translates to CAGSLAGGVPDTQYF.

V is TRBV5-6 and J is TRBJ2-1, with 10 bases lining up with TRBD2. V lost 2 bases and J lost 8; bases outside the gene matches: 10. Germline loops: CDR1 SGHDT, CDR2 YYEEEE. CDR3 length equals 16 residues. The CDR3 region is CASSFTSGGANDEQFF. CDR3 DNA sequence: TGTGCCAGCAGCTTCACAAGCGGGGGGGCAAACGATGAGCAGTTCTTC. Drawing the rest from reference TRBV5-6 and TRBJ2-1, the complete variable domain is DAGVTQSPTHLIKTRGQQVTLRCSPKSGHDTVSWYQQALGQGPQFIFQYYEEEERQRGNFPDRFSGHQFPNYSSELNVNALLLGDSALYLCASSFTSGGANDEQFFGPGTRLTVL.

This clonotype occurred a few times. The rearrangement joins TRBV28 to TRBJ2-7, with D possibly matching TRBD2 (6 bases). Germline CDR1 and CDR2: MDHEN and SYDVKM. The CDR3 runs 15 residues. V was trimmed by 7 bases and J by 0 bases, leaving 16 bases between them. CDR3 protein: CASTLEGQRSYEQYF. Written as DNA, the CDR3 is TGTGCCAGCACCCTGGAGGGTCAACGCTCCTACGAGCAGTACTTC.

This clonotype was seen once. This sequence may be a read error, since a much larger clone differs from it by one base. The chain is built from TRBV29-1 and TRBJ2-3; D unresolved. The CDR3 is made up of 13 amino acids. Germline V gene lookup returns CDR1 SQVTM and CDR2 ANQGSEA. V lost 1 base and J lost 6, with 11 bases in between. The CDR3 DNA reads as TGCAGCGTTGAAGGTGGTCAGGCCGATACGCAGTATTTT. Its translation is CSVEGGQADTQYF.

The chain links TRBV20-1 to TRBJ1-6; 9 positions agree with TRBD1. The germline gives CDR1 DFQATT, CDR2 SNEGSKA (reference sequence). After removal of 1 base from V and 9 bases from J, the junction contained 10 bases not matched to a gene. The CDR3 is 16 amino acids. As DNA, the CDR3 is TGCAGTGCTAGAGGGTTTGTGGGACAGGGAGGTTCACCCCTCCACTTT. Amino acids: CSARGFVGQGGSPLHF.

V gene TRBV4-1 combines with J gene TRBJ2-3, with D tentatively TRBD2 (6 bases). This CDR3 region has 19 residues. Trimming took 0 bases from V and 2 from J, leaving 21 bases between them. CDR1 MGHRA and CDR2 YSYEKL come from the germline V gene. As DNA, the CDR3 is TGCGCCAGCAGCCAAGATGGGGTAAAGCGGGCCCCTAACACAGATACGCAGTATTTT. It is translated as CASSQDGVKRAPNTDTQYF.

In its sample, this clonotype was seen a few times. This chain links TRBV7-8 with TRBJ1-1, with a weak D call TRBD1 (6 bases). Per the germline V gene, CDR1 is SGHVS and CDR2 is FQNEAQ. Trimming took 0 bases from V and 6 from J, leaving 14 bases between them. The CDR3 covers 15 residues. The CDR3 protein is CASSLAKSWGPEAFF. CDR3 nucleotides: TGTGCCAGCAGCTTAGCGAAGAGCTGGGGGCCTGAAGCTTTCTTT. Drawing the rest from reference TRBV7-8 and TRBJ1-1, the complete variable domain is GAGVSQSPRYKVAKRGQDVALRCDPISGHVSLFWYQQALGQGPEFLTYFQNEAQLDKSGLPSDRFFAERPEGSVSTLKIQRTQQEDSAVYLCASSLAKSWGPEAFFGQGTRLTVV.